The entry below describes one TCR beta chain. Its target is not known. PCR amplification relied on 60 Vbeta primers (plus 13 Jbeta primers). Only in-frame clones appear in the TCRdb table, and some are missing; sequencing was by immunoSEQ multiplex PCR. Of roughly 100,000 clones in the sample, about 83% are singletons; the top ten hold under 4%. The record originates from a study of cytomegalovirus exposure and HLA in healthy donors. The CDR3 totals 14 residues. Germline CDR1 and CDR2: SGHRS and YFSETQ. The ends lost 0 bases at V and 5 bases at J; junction bases unmatched: 3. Overall study results and limits: Some V segments (TRBV6-2 and TRBV6-3 among them) were excluded as indistinguishable. Later analysis placed DRB1 highest and HLA-C lowest in TCR association rates, which differed by HLA locus. Beyond CMV serostatus, there was no information to go on about immune exposure.

The rearrangement links TRBV5-1 to TRBJ2-5, with 8 bases fitting TRBD1. The TCR sequence derives from a female donor in good health and CMV-seropositive. The specimen sequenced was PBMCs. The CDR3 DNA reads as TGCGCCAGCAGCTTGGCAGGGGGCCTCGAGACCCAGTACTTC. As protein: CASSLAGGLETQYF. The complete variable domain, with remaining parts taken from reference TRBV5-1 and TRBJ2-5, reads KAGVTQTPRYLIKTRGQQVTLSCSPISGHRSVSWYQQTPGQGLQFLFEYFSETQRNKGNFPGRFSGRQFSNSRSEMNVSTLELGDSALYLCASSLAGGLETQYFGPGTRLLVL.